This T cell receptor beta chain was sequenced in a study of blood T cell repertoires in COVID-19. The data were produced by immunoSEQ multiplex PCR, yet TCRdb's version contains in-frame clones alone and is incomplete. Among over 60,000 clones listed, 65% to 90% were seen once. Trimming removed 5 bases at V and 6 bases at J, with 17 bases between. The germline gives CDR1 SNHLY, CDR2 FYNNEI. This CDR3 is 15 amino acids long. The chain combines TRBV2 with TRBJ1-5; D may be TRBD1 (6 bases). The TCR sequence derives from a man in his 70s with active or convalescent COVID-19. The material sequenced was peripheral blood. CDR3 sequence: CASSMISRGFQPQHF. The CDR3 DNA reads TGTGCCAGCAGTATGATTTCCAGGGGATTTCAGCCCCAGCATTTT.